The rows below give T cell receptor beta chains drawn from one sample of a study of radiotherapy plus CTLA-4 blockade in lung cancer. Sequencing was performed with immunoSEQ multiplex PCR; in TCRdb, only in-frame clones are kept and a portion is missing. The repertoire consists of under 65,000 clones, with roughly 77% occurring once and the leading ten covering 2% to 2.5%. This material consisted of peripheral blood, taken from a patient treated with radiotherapy plus ipilimumab. Receptors originate from a human donor with non-small cell lung cancer whose response to radiotherapy plus ipilimumab could not be evaluated. The CDR3 runs from the conserved cysteine through the conserved F or W. The order of the fields is V gene, D gene, J gene, CDR3 length, clone size, CDR3 DNA, CDR3 protein. D genes are given only for firm matches. Clone size is stated in some rows and not others, as once, few, many or a class when expanded.

V gene: TRBV30; D gene: TRBD1; J gene: TRBJ1-2; CDR3 length: 16; clone size: once; CDR3 DNA: TGTGCCTGGAGTGTACCCCTCTACAGGGGATACTATGGCTACACCTTC; CDR3 protein: CAWSVPLYRGYYGYTF
V gene: TRBV7-2; D gene: TRBD2; J gene: TRBJ2-2; CDR3 length: 15; clone size: -; CDR3 DNA: TGTGCCAGCAGCCCCGACAGCGGGGGAACCGGGGAGCTGTTTTTT; CDR3 protein: CASSPDSGGTGELFF
V gene: TRBV4-1; D gene: -; J gene: TRBJ1-4; CDR3 length: 16; clone size: -; CDR3 DNA: TGCGCCAGCAGCCAAGAAAGCACTGCAACTAATGAAAAACTGTTTTTT; CDR3 protein: CASSQESTATNEKLFF
V gene: TRBV2; D gene: TRBD1; J gene: TRBJ1-4; CDR3 length: 16; clone size: -; CDR3 DNA: TGTGCCAGCAGTGAGTCCTCGAGGGGGCGCGGTGAAAAACTGTTTTTT; CDR3 protein: CASSESSRGRGEKLFF
V gene: TRBV7-3; D gene: -; J gene: TRBJ2-6; CDR3 length: 15; clone size: few; CDR3 DNA: TGTGCCAGCAGCCCAGGGGCGGGCGGGGCCAACGTCCTGACTTTC; CDR3 protein: CASSPGAGGANVLTF
V gene: TRBV2; D gene: -; J gene: TRBJ2-5; CDR3 length: 14; clone size: -; CDR3 DNA: TGTGCCAGCACTCCTCCACTGATACGAGGCGGGCAGTACTTC; CDR3 protein: CASTPPLIRGGQYF
V gene: TRBV6-1; D gene: TRBD2; J gene: TRBJ2-7; CDR3 length: 15; clone size: -; CDR3 DNA: TGTGCCAGCAGTGCCCCCGGACTAGCGGGGGCTGAGCAGTACTTC; CDR3 protein: CASSAPGLAGAEQYF
V gene: TRBV4-3; D gene: -; J gene: TRBJ2-6; CDR3 length: 18; clone size: -; CDR3 DNA: TGCGCCAGCAGCCAAGATATCGGGACTCAGTCTGGGGCCAACGTCCTGACTTTC; CDR3 protein: CASSQDIGTQSGANVLTF
V gene: TRBV6-4; D gene: TRBD1; J gene: TRBJ2-7; CDR3 length: 20; clone size: -; CDR3 DNA: TGTGCCAGCAGTGACTCCGGGACAGGGGGCTTGAGTGTGAGGCTCTACGAGCAGTACTTC; CDR3 protein: CASSDSGTGGLSVRLYEQYF
V gene: TRBV7-6; D gene: -; J gene: TRBJ2-3; CDR3 length: 15; clone size: -; CDR3 DNA: TGTGCCAGCAGCTACTCTCCCGAGGACACAGATACGCAGTATTTT; CDR3 protein: CASSYSPEDTDTQYF
V gene: TRBV6-5; D gene: -; J gene: TRBJ2-7; CDR3 length: 14; clone size: -; CDR3 DNA: TGTGCCATCAGCACGACAGAGGCCGCCTACGAGCAGTACTTC; CDR3 protein: CAISTTEAAYEQYF
V gene: TRBV7-2; D gene: -; J gene: TRBJ2-6; CDR3 length: 15; clone size: -; CDR3 DNA: TGTGCCAGCAGCCGAGGTAGCTCTGGGGCCAACGTCCTGACTTTC; CDR3 protein: CASSRGSSGANVLTF
V gene: TRBV6-5; D gene: -; J gene: TRBJ2-7; CDR3 length: 16; clone size: once; CDR3 DNA: TGTGCCAGCAGTTACTCGGAGGAGGGACAGCACTACGAGCAGTACTTC; CDR3 protein: CASSYSEEGQHYEQYF
V gene: TRBV7-8; D gene: TRBD2; J gene: TRBJ2-1; CDR3 length: 17; clone size: few; CDR3 DNA: TGTGCCAGCAGCTTAAGCGCCGCTAGCGGGAGGAGGAATGAGCAGTTCTTC; CDR3 protein: CASSLSAASGRRNEQFF